The sequence of this T cell receptor beta chain was determined in a study of graft-versus-host responses after intestinal transplantation. Study as a whole: All recipients were given anti-thymocyte globulin induction, and tacrolimus and steroids were then administered for 2 to 3 years. Study observations and caveats: Detection of GvH clones occurred in recipient marrow, and some had their first appearance in ileum or blood. Peak circulating GvH clone levels were associated with early post-transplant HvG declines. Allografts carried high graft-versus-host to host-versus-graft clonal ratios in patients having graft-donor T cell macrochimerism.

A note on this clone: The antigen is not known.

Assay used: immunoSEQ multiplex PCR; TCRdb lists only in-frame clones, some missing. The table has some 96,000 clones, about 90% seen once. Germline CDR1 reads MNHEY; CDR2 reads SVGAGI. Germline trimming cut 6 bases from V and 5 bases from J; bases unmatched to any gene: 0. The CDR3 has 12 amino acids. The TCR comes from a human donor who was the organ donor for an intestinal transplant. The sequences come from unstimulated CD4+ T cells sorted from spleen or lymph node cells, collected before transplant. The chain combines TRBV6-5 with TRBJ1-5; 8 bases line up with TRBD1. CDR3: CASRTGDQPQHF. The CDR3 DNA reads as TGTGCCAGCAGGACAGGGGATCAGCCCCAGCATTTT.